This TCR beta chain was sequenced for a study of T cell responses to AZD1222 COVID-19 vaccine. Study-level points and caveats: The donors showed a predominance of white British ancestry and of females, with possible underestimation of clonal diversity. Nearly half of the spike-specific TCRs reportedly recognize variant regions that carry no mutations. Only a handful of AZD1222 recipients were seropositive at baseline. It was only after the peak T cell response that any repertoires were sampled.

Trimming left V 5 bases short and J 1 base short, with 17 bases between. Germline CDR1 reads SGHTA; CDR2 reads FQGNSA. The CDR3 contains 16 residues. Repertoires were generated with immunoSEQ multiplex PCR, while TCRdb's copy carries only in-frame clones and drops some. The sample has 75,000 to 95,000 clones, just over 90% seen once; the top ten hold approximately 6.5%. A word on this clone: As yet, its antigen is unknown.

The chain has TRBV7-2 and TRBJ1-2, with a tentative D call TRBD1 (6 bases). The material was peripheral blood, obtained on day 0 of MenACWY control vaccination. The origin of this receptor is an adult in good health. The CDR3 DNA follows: TGTGCCAGCAGCCCCGGGGGGGCGCAAATTAACTATGGCTACACCTTC. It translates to CASSPGGAQINYGYTF.